This T cell receptor beta chain appears in the sequencing data of a study of T cell responses to AZD1222 COVID-19 vaccine. The assay was immunoSEQ multiplex PCR, and TCRdb's table has in-frame clones only and misses some. The table lists more than 140,000 clones, around 92% of them singletons. The CDR3 totals 17 residues. Germline-derived CDR1 and CDR2 are MNHNY and SVGAGI (reference sequence). The ends were cut back, 5 bases at V and 2 bases at J, with 18 bases in the middle. This sequence originates from an adult in good health. Sequenced here: peripheral blood, sampled on day 0 of AZD1222 vaccination. The chain employs TRBV6-6 and TRBJ2-2; D gene unclear. CDR3 nucleotide sequence: TGTGCCAGCAGTCACCCCGCGGTGGTGATAAACACCGGGGAGCTGTTTTTT. The encoded protein is CASSHPAVVINTGELFF.